This TCR beta chain was sequenced in a study of T cells in tumors after PD-1 blockade. As for this clone: Its antigen remains unknown.

The table came from immunoSEQ multiplex PCR; TCRdb's copy has only in-frame clones and leaves some out. The sample contains 4,000 to 5,000 clones, roughly three fifths of which appear only once. This CDR3 contains 16 residues. Deletions cut 0 bases from V and 4 bases from J, with 10 bases between. Per germline, CDR1 LNHDA and CDR2 SQIVND (reference sequence). Study results and caveats: After therapy, most expanded exhausted CD8+ clones were absent pre-treatment, suggesting clonal replacement.

The sample was tumor tissue, taken after anti-PD-1 treatment. The clonotype was recovered from a human donor with basal cell carcinoma. The chain carries TRBV19 and TRBJ2-6; D may be TRBD1 (5 bases). CDR3 in amino acids: CASSIDGATGANVLTF. CDR3 nucleotides: TGTGCCAGTAGTATAGATGGGGCTACCGGGGCCAACGTCCTGACTTTC.